This T cell receptor beta chain was found in a study of early T cells in non-severe SARS-CoV-2 infection. Across the study: Chains were unpaired, as sequencing was done on bulk RNA from unsorted whole blood. Notes on the study in general: There was a bias toward anti-spike CD8 responses in VDJdb matching, which missed private and CD4 specificities.

Germline assignment: CDR1 MNHEY and CDR2 SVGAGI. V trimming: 2 bases; J trimming: 6 bases; junction bases outside the gene matches: 9. CDR3 length: 15 residues. Unique molecular identifiers were added to individual cDNA molecules. TCRdb independently ran MiXCR on the 5' RACE reads; one entry per CDR3 protein. The table includes fewer than 65,000 distinct CDR3 sequences, about 6% detected once. This clonotype was counted a few times. What it binds is not known. This clonotype was obtained from an adult who was a healthcare worker with PCR-confirmed SARS-CoV-2 infection or an uninfected control (not recorded which). This specimen was whole blood, taken at baseline. This chain connects TRBV6-5 to TRBJ2-7; 8 bases match TRBD1. This CDR3 is CASSYQTGDSGEQYF. For the CDR3, the DNA is TGTGCCAGCAGTTACCAGACAGGGGATTCGGGCGAGCAGTACTTC.